The T cell receptor beta chain described here comes from a study of blood T cell repertoires in COVID-19. Overall study: Samples came from the United States, Italy and Spain, spanning acute and convalescent COVID-19. PBMCs, B-cell-depleted T cells, or T cells were the source of the cDNA or gDNA that made up the material.

The method was immunoSEQ multiplex PCR; TCRdb's version includes in-frame clones alone and lacks a portion of them. The sample consists of 300,000 to 350,000 clones, around 90% of them appearing once. Enrolled during active infection, Seattle patients were then followed longitudinally. This CDR3 spans 12 amino acids. V lost 6 bases, J lost 5 bases, and 8 bases lay in between. In germline, CDR1 is SGDLS, CDR2 YYNGEE. This clonotype was sampled from an older woman with COVID-19, enrolled during active disease. The sequenced sample was peripheral blood. The chain recombines TRBV9 with TRBJ2-2; D gene unclear. The CDR3 region has the DNA TGTGCCAGCACGAGAGGAACCGGGGAGCTGTTTTTT. The encoded protein is CASTRGTGELFF.